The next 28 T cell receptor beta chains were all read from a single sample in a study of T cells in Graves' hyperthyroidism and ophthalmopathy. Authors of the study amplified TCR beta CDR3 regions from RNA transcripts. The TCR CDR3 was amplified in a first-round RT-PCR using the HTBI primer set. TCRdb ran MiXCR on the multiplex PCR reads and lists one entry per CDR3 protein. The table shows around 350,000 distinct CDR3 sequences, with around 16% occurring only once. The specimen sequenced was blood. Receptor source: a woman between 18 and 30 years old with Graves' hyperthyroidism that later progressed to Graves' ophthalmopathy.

The CDR3 nucleotides are TGTGCCAGCAGTTACGTGTCGTCGGAGACCCAGTACTTC. Translated: CASSYVSSETQYF. V gene TRBV6-5 combines with J gene TRBJ2-5; D is undetermined. With 2 bases removed from V and 5 bases from J, the gap between germline ends came to 9 bases. The CDR3 extends over 13 amino acids. Germline loops: CDR1 MNHEY, CDR2 SVGAGI.

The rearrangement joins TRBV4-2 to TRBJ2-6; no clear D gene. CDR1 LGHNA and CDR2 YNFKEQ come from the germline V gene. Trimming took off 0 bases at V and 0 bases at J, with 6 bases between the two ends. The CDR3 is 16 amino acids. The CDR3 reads CASSQDLSSGANVLTF. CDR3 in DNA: TGTGCCAGCAGCCAAGATCTAAGCTCTGGGGCCAACGTCCTGACTTTC.

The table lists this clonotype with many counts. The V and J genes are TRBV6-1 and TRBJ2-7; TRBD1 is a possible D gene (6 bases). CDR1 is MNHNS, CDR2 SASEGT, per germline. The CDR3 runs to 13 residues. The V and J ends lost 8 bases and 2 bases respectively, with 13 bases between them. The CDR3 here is CASYQSGAYEQYF. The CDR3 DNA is TGTGCCAGCTATCAGTCAGGGGCCTACGAGCAGTACTTC.

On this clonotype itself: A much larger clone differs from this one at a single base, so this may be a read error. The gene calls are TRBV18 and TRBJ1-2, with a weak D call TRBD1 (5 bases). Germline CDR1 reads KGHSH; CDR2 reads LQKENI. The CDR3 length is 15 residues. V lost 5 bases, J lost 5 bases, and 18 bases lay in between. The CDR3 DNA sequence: TGTGCCAGCTCAGAGGGACGGAGCTCCTTTTATGGCTACACCTTC. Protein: CASSEGRSSFYGYTF.

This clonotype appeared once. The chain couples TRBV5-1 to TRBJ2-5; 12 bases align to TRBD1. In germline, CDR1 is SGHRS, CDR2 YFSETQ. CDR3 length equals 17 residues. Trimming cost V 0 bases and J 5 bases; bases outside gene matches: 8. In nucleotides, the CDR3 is TGCGCCAGCAGCTTGGGGGGACAGGGGGCGCGGTCCGAGACCCAGTACTTC. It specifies CASSLGGQGARSETQYF.

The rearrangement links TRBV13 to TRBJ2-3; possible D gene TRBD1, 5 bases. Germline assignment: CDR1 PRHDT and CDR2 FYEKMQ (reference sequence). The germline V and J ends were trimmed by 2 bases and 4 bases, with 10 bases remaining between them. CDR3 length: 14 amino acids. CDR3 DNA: TGTGCCAGCAGCTTAAGGATACAGGCAGATACGCAGTATTTT. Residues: CASSLRIQADTQYF.

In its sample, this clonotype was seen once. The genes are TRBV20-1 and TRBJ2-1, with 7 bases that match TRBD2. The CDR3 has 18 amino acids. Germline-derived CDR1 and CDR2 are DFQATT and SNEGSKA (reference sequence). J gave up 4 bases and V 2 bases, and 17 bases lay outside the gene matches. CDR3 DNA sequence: TGCAGTGCTAGACCGGCGGGAGCTGCGCACACAACGTACAATGAGCAGTTCTTC. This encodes CSARPAGAAHTTYNEQFF.

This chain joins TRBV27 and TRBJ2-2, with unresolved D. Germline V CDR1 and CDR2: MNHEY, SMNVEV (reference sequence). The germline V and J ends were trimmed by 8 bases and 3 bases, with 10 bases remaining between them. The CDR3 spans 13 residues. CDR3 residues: CASAAWDTGELFF. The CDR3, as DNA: TGTGCCAGCGCTGCGTGGGACACCGGGGAGCTGTTTTTT.

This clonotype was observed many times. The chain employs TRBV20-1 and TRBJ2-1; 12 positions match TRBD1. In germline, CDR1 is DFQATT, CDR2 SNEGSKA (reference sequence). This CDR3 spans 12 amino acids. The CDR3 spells CSPGTGGFEQFF. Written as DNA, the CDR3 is TGCAGCCCCGGGACAGGGGGCTTTGAGCAGTTCTTC.

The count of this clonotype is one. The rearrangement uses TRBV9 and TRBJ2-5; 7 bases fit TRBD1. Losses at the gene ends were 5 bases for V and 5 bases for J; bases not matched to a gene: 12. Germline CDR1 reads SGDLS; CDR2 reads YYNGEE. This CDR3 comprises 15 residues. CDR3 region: CASSHPQGVWETQYF. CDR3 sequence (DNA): TGTGCCAGCAGTCATCCCCAGGGGGTTTGGGAGACCCAGTACTTC. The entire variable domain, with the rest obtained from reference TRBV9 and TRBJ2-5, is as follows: DSGVTQTPKHLITATGQRVTLRCSPRSGDLSVYWYQQSLDQGLQFLIQYYNGEERAKGNILERFSAQQFPDLHSELNLSSLELGDSALYFCASSHPQGVWETQYFGPGTRLLVL.

The CDR3 sequence is CACYTPGQGVSPLHF. CDR3 nucleotide sequence: TGTGCCTGTTATACCCCGGGACAGGGGGTTTCACCCCTCCACTTT. V and J are TRBV30 and TRBJ1-6; 11 nucleotides agree with TRBD1. This CDR3 comprises 15 residues. With V trimmed by 6 bases and J by 9 bases, 10 bases remained unmatched. The germline CDR1 and CDR2 sequences are GTSNPN and SVGIG (reference sequence).

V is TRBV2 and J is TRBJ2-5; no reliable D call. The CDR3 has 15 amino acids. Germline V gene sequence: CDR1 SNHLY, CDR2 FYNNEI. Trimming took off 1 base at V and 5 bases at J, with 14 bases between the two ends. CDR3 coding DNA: TGTGCCAGCAGTGAAGTGGGTTGGCGGTCGGAGACCCAGTACTTC. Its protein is CASSEVGWRSETQYF.

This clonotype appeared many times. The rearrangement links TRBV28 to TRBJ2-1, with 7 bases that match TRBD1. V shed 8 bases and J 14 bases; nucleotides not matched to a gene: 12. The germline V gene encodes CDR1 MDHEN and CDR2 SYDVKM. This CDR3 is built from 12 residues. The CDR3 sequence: CASGRTETGKFF. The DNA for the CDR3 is TGTGCCAGCGGGCGGACTGAGACAGGGAAGTTCTTC.

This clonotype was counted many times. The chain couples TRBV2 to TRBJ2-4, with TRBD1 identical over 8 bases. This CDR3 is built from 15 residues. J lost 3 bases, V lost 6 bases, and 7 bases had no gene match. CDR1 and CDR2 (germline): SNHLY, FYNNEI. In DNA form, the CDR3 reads TGTGCCAGCAGAGAGGACAGGGACCTCAAAAACATTCAGTACTTC. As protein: CASREDRDLKNIQYF.

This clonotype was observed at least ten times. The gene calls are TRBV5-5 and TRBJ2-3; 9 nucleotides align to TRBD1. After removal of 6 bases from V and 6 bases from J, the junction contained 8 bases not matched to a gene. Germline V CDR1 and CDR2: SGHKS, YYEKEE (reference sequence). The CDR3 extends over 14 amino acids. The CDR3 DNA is TGTGCCAGCAACCCGGGACAGGGTCGTGATACGCAGTATTTT. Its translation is CASNPGQGRDTQYF.

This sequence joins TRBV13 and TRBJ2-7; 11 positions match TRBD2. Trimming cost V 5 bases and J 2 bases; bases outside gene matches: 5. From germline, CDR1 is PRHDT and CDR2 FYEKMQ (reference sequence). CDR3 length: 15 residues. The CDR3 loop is CASSRGTSGPYEQYF. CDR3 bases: TGTGCCAGCAGCCGAGGGACTAGCGGCCCCTACGAGCAGTACTTC.

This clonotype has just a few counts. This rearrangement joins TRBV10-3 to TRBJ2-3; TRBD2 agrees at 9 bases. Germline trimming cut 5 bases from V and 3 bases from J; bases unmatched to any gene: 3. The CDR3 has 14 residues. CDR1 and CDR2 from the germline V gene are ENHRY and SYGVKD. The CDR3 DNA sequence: TGTGCCATCAGTAGACTAGCGGATACAGATACGCAGTATTTT. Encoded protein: CAISRLADTDTQYF.

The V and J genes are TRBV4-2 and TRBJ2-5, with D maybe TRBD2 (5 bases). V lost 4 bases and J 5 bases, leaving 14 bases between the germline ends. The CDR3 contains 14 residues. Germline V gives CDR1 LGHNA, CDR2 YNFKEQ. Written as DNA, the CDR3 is TGTGCCAGCAGCCCGCAACTAGTCCCGGAGACCCAGTACTTC. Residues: CASSPQLVPETQYF.

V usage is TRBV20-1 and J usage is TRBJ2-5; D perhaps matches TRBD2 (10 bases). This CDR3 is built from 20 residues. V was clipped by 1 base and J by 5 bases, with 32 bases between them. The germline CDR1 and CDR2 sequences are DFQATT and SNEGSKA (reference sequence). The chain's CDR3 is CSARGYRGPTSGKLFETQYF. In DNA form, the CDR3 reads TGCAGTGCTAGAGGATACAGGGGGCCTACTAGCGGGAAACTTTTCGAGACCCAGTACTTC.

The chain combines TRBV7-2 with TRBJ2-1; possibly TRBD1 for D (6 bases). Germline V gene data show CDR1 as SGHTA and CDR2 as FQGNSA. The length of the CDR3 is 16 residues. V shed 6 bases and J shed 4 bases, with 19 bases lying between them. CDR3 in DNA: TGTGCCAGCAGGGAAGGGACACCCTCATTTTACAATGAGCAGTTCTTC. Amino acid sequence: CASREGTPSFYNEQFF.

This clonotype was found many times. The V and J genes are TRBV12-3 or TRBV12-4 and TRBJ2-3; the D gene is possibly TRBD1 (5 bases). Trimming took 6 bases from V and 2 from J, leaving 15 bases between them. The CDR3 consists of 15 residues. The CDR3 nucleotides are TGTGCCAGCAGCGACACAGGTATCTACACAGATACGCAGTATTTT. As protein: CASSDTGIYTDTQYF.

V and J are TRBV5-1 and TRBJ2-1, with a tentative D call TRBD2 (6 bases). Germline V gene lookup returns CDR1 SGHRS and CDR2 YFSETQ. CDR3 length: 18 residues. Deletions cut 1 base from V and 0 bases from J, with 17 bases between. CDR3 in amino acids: CASSLISGGESSYNEQFF. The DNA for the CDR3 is TGCGCCAGCAGCTTGATTAGCGGCGGGGAAAGCTCCTACAATGAGCAGTTCTTC.

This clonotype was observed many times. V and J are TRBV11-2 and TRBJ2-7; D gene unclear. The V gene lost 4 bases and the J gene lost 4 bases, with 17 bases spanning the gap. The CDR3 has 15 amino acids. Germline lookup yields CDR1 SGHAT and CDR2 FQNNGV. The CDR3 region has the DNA TGTGCCAGCAGCTCCAAACATAGGGCTTGGTACGAGCAGTACTTC. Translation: CASSSKHRAWYEQYF.

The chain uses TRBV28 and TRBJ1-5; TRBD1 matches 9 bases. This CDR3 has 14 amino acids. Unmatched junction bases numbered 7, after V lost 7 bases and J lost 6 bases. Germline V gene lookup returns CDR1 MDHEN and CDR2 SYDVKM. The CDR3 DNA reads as TGTGCCAGCACCTCCGGGACAGGGAGTCAGCCCCAGCATTTT. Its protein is CASTSGTGSQPQHF. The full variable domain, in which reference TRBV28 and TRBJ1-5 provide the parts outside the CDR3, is DVKVTQSSRYLVKRTGEKVFLECVQDMDHENMFWYRQDPGLGLRLIYFSYDVKMKEKGDIPEGYSVSREKKERFSLILESASTNQTSMYLCASTSGTGSQPQHFGDGTRLSIL.

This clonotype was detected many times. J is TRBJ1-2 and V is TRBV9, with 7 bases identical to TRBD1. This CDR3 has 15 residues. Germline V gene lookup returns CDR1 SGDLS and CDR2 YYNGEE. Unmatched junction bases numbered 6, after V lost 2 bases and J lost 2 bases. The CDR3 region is CASSVGQTINYGYTF. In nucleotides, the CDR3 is TGTGCCAGCAGCGTGGGACAGACCATAAACTATGGCTACACCTTC.

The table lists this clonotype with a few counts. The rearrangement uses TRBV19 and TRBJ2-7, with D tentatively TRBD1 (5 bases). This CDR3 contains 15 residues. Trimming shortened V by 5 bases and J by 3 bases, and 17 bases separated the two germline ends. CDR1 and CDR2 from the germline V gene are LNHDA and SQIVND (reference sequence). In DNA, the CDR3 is TGTGCCAGTAGTTATAGTCCGGACACACTCTACGAGCAGTACTTC. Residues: CASSYSPDTLYEQYF.

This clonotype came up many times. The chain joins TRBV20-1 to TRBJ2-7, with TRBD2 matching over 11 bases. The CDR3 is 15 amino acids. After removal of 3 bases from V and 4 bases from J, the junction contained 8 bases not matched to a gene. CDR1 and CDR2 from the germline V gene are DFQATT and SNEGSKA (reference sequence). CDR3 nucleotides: TGCAGTGCTAGGCGCGGGACTAGCGGACGGTACGAGCAGTACTTC. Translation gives CSARRGTSGRYEQYF.

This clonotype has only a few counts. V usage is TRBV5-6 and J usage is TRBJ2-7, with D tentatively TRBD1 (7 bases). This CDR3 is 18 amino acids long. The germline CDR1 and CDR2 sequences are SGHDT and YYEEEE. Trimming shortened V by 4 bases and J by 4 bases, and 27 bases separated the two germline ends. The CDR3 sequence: CASSSLGGGVDGDYEQYF. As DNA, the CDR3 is TGTGCCAGCAGCAGCTTAGGGGGCGGGGTGGACGGGGATTACGAGCAGTACTTC.